These 10 T cell receptor beta chains originate from one sample sequenced in a study of cytomegalovirus exposure and HLA in healthy donors. In the PCR, 60 Vbeta and 13 Jbeta primers were used. Some clones are missing from TCRdb's copy, which holds only in-frame ones; the method was immunoSEQ multiplex PCR. Among 150,000 or so clones listed, around 76% were seen once. The sample taken for sequencing was PBMCs. Receptor source: a middle-aged man in good health and CMV-seropositive.

The chain combines TRBV10-3 with TRBJ1-5; 8 positions match TRBD1. Germline trimming cut 6 bases from V and 4 bases from J; bases unmatched to any gene: 8. The germline CDR1 and CDR2 sequences are ENHRY and SYGVKD. The CDR3 consists of 15 residues. The CDR3 loop reads CAISKTGGGNQPQHF. As DNA, the CDR3 is TGTGCCATCAGCAAAACAGGGGGAGGGAATCAGCCCCAGCATTTT.

Remarks on this clone: A junction boundary mismatches the germline segment, possibly from a read error. V and J are TRBV7-9 and TRBJ1-2; 10 bases agree with TRBD1. This CDR3 is 16 amino acids long. Germline V gene lookup returns CDR1 SEHNR and CDR2 FQNEAQ (reference sequence). The CDR3, as DNA: TGTTCCAGCAGCCCCCGGGACAGGGGACTTCGCTATGGCTACACCTTC. This translates into CSSSPRDRGLRYGYTF.

This clone has just a few counts. The chain carries TRBV6-6 and TRBJ1-4; 7 nucleotides align to TRBD1. CDR3 length equals 15 residues. Germline trimming cut 5 bases from V and 0 bases from J; bases unmatched to any gene: 3. The germline V gene encodes CDR1 MNHNY and CDR2 SVGAGI (reference sequence). Written as DNA, the CDR3 is TGTGCCAGCAGTCCAGACAGGGCAACTAATGAAAAACTGTTTTTT. Its translation is CASSPDRATNEKLFF.

The V and J genes are TRBV6-4 and TRBJ1-5; the D is unclear. Germline V gives CDR1 MRHNA, CDR2 SNTAGT. The CDR3 loop spans 18 amino acids. The V gene lost 0 bases and the J gene lost 2 bases, with 17 bases spanning the gap. This CDR3 reads CASSDSDGLAMGNQPQHF. The CDR3 region has the DNA TGTGCCAGCAGTGACTCCGACGGCCTAGCAATGGGCAATCAGCCCCAGCATTTT.

V gene TRBV2 combines with J gene TRBJ2-3, with 7 positions matching TRBD1. The CDR3 spans 13 residues. Germline V gives CDR1 SNHLY, CDR2 FYNNEI. Trimming took 6 bases from V and 7 from J; bases not matched to a gene: 7. The CDR3 protein is CASRGDSLYTQYF. CDR3 in DNA: TGTGCCAGCAGAGGGGACAGTCTGTATACGCAGTATTTT.

This clone appeared a few times. The chain has TRBV7-3 and TRBJ2-3; 14 bases agree with TRBD2. Germline-derived CDR1 and CDR2 are SGHTA and FQGTGA. The length of the CDR3 is 20 residues. J lost 2 bases, V lost 5 bases, and 15 bases had no gene match. The DNA for the CDR3 is TGTGCCAGCAGCCTAAGGACTAGCGGGGGGCCCCGAACGCTCACAGATACGCAGTATTTT. The encoded protein is CASSLRTSGGPRTLTDTQYF.

This clone occurred a few times. The chain joins TRBV19 to TRBJ2-1, with a weak D call TRBD2 (5 bases). CDR1 and CDR2 from the germline V gene are LNHDA and SQIVND (reference sequence). The V end was cut by 7 bases, the J end by 9 bases, with 16 bases between. This CDR3 region has 13 residues. CDR3 DNA sequence: TGTGCCAGTACCTCCCCCGGGGTCCGTGAGCAGTTCTTC. Translation gives CASTSPGVREQFF. Full variable domain (rest looked up from reference TRBV19 and TRBJ2-1): DGGITQSPKYLFRKEGQNVTLSCEQNLNHDAMYWYRQDPGQGLRLIYYSQIVNDFQKGDIAEGYSVSREKKESFPLTVTSAQKNPTAFYLCASTSPGVREQFFGPGTRLTVL.

The chain combines TRBV7-3 with TRBJ2-5; TRBD2 matches 7 bases. V gave up 0 bases and J gave up 6 bases; unmatched junction bases: 4. The CDR3 runs 14 residues. Germline V lookup: CDR1 SGHTA, CDR2 FQGTGA. Written as DNA, the CDR3 is TGTGCCAGCAGCTTAACGTCGGGGGGAAAGACCCAGTACTTC. It translates to CASSLTSGGKTQYF. The full variable domain, completed using reference TRBV7-3 and TRBJ2-5, is GAGVSQTPSNKVTEKGKYVELRCDPISGHTALYWYRQSLGQGPEFLIYFQGTGAADDSGLPNDRFFAVRPEGSVSTLKIQRTERGDSAVYLCASSLTSGGKTQYFGPGTRLLVL.

The chain has TRBV9 and TRBJ2-7, with 7 nucleotides matching TRBD2. The germline CDR1 and CDR2 sequences are SGDLS and YYNGEE. V was pared by 0 bases and J by 3 bases, with 6 bases of the junction left unmatched. This CDR3 has 15 amino acids. CDR3 nucleotides: TGTGCCAGCAGCGTAGGGGGCAGGGAGGGCTACGAGCAGTACTTC. Encoded protein: CASSVGGREGYEQYF.

The chain combines TRBV27 with TRBJ2-7; D unclear. Trimming took 2 bases from V and 0 from J, leaving 8 bases between them. Germline V CDR1 and CDR2: MNHEY, SMNVEV (reference sequence). This CDR3 has 14 residues. The CDR3: CASSLGASSYEQYF. The CDR3 coding sequence is TGTGCCAGCAGTTTAGGTGCTAGCTCCTACGAGCAGTACTTC.